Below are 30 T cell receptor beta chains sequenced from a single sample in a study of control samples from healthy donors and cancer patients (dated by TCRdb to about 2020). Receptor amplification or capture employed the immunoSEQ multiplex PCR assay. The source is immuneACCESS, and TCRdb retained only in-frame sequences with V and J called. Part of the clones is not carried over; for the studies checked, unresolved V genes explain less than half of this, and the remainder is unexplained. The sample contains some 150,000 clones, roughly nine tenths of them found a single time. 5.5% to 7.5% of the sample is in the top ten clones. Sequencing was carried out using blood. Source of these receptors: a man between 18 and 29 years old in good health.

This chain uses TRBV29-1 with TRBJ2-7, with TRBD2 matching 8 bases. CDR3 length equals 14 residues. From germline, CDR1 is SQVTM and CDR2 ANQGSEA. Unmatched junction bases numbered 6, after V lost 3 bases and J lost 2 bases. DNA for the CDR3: TGCAGCGTTGACGTAGCGGGGAAAACCTACGAGCAGTACTTC. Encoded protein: CSVDVAGKTYEQYF.

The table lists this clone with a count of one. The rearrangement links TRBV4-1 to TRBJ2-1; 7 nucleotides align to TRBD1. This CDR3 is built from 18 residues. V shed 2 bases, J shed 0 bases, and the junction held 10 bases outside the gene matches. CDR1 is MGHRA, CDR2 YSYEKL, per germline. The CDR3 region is CASSQWDFSGGSYNEQFF. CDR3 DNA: TGCGCCAGCAGCCAATGGGATTTCTCAGGGGGCTCCTACAATGAGCAGTTCTTC.

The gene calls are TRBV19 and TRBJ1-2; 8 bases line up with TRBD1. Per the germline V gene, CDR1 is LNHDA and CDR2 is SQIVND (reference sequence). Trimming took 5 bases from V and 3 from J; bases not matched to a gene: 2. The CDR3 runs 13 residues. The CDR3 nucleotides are TGTGCCAGTAGTGGACAGGGTGACTATGGCTACACCTTC. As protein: CASSGQGDYGYTF.

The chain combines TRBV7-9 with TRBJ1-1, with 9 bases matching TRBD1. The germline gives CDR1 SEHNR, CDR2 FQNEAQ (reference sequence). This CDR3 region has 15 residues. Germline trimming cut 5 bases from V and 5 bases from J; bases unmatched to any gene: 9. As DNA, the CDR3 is TGTGCCAGCAGCGGTAATAGGGACAGGGTAACTGAAGCTTTCTTT. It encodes CASSGNRDRVTEAFF.

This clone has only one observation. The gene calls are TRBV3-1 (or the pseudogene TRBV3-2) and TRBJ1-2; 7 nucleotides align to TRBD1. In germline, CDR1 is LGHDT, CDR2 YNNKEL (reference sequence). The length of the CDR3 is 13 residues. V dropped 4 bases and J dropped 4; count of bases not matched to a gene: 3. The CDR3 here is CASSPGTAYGYTF. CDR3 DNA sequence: TGTGCCAGCAGCCCAGGGACAGCCTATGGCTACACCTTC.

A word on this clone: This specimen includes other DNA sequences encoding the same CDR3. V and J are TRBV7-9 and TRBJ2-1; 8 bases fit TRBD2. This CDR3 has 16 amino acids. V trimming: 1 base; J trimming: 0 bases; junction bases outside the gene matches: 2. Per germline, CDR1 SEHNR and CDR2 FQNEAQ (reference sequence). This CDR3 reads CASSLERGSSYNEQFF. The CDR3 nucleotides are TGTGCCAGCAGCTTAGAGCGGGGGAGCTCCTACAATGAGCAGTTCTTC.

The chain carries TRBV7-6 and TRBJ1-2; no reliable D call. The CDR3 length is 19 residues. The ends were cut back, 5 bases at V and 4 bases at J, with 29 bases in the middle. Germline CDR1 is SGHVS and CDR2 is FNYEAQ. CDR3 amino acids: CASSPRSVAETEIFYGYTF. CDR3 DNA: TGTGCCAGCAGCCCCCGGAGCGTGGCCGAGACTGAAATCTTCTATGGCTACACCTTC.

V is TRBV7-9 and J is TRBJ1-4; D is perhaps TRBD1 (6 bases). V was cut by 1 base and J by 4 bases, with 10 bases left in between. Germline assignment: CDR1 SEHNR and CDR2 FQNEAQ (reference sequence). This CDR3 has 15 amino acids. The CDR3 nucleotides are TGTGCCAGCAGCTTAGTGACAGGAAATAATGAAAAACTGTTTTTT. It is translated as CASSLVTGNNEKLFF.

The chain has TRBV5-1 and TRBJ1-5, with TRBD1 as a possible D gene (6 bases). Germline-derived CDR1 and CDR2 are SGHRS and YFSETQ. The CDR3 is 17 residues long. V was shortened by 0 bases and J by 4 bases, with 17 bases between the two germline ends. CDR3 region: CASSLVGGLGQNQPQHF. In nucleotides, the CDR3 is TGCGCCAGCAGCTTGGTTGGGGGGCTGGGGCAGAATCAGCCCCAGCATTTT. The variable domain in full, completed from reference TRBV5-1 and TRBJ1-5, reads KAGVTQTPRYLIKTRGQQVTLSCSPISGHRSVSWYQQTPGQGLQFLFEYFSETQRNKGNFPGRFSGRQFSNSRSEMNVSTLELGDSALYLCASSLVGGLGQNQPQHFGDGTRLSIL.

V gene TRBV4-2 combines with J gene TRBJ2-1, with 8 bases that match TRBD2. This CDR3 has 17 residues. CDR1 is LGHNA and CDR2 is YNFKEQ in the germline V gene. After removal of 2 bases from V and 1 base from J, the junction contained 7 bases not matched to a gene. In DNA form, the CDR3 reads TGTGCCAGCAGCCAATGGGCTAGCGGGTATTCCTACAATGAGCAGTTCTTC. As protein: CASSQWASGYSYNEQFF.

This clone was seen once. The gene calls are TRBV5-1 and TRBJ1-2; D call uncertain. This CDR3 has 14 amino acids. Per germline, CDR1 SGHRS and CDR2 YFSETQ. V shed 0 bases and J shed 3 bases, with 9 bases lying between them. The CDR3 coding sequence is TGCGCCAGCAGCTTGGATGGGGAAGACTATGGCTACACCTTC. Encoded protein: CASSLDGEDYGYTF.

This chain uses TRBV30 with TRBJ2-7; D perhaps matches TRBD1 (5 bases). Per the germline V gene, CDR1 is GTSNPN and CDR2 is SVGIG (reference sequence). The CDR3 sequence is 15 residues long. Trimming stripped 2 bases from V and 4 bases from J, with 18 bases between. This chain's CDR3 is CAWSSPRVGSYEQYF. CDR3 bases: TGTGCCTGGAGTTCACCCAGGGTGGGGTCTTACGAGCAGTACTTC.

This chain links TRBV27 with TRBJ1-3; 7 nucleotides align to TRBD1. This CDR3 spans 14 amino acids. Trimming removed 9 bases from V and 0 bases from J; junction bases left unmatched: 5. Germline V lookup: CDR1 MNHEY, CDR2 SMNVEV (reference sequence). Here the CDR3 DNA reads TGTGCCAGTCAAGCAGGGGGCTCTGGAAACACCATATATTTT. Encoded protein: CASQAGGSGNTIYF.

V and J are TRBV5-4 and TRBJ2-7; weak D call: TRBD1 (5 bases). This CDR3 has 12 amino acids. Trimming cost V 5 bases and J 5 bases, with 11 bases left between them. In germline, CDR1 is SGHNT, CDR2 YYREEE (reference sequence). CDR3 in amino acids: CASSRQGNEQYF. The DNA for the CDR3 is TGTGCCAGCAGTCGGCAGGGCAACGAGCAGTACTTC. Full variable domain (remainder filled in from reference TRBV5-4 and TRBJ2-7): ETGVTQSPTHLIKTRGQQVTLRCSSQSGHNTVSWYQQALGQGPQFIFQYYREEENGRGNFPPRFSGLQFPNYSSELNVNALELDDSALYLCASSRQGNEQYFGPGTRLTVT.

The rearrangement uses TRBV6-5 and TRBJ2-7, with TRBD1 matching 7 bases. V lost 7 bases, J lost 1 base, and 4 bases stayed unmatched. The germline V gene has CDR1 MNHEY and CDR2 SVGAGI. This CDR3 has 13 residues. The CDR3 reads CASTGDSSYEQYF. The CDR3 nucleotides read TGTGCCAGCACCGGGGACAGTTCCTACGAGCAGTACTTC.

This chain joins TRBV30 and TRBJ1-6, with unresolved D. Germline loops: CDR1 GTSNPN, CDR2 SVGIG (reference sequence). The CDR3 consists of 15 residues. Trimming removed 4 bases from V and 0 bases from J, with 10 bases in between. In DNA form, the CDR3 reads TGTGCCTGGACTGCGGGAAGCTCCTATAATTCACCCCTCCACTTT. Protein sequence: CAWTAGSSYNSPLHF.

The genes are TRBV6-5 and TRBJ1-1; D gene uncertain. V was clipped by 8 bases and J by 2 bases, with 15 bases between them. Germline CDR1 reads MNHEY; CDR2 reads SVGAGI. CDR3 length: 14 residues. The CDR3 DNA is TGTGCCAGCGGGGATGGGTGGGCTAACACTGAAGCTTTCTTT. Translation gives CASGDGWANTEAFF.

DNA of the CDR3: TGTGCCAGTAGTATATCCCAGGGCGGGTACACTGAAGCTTTCTTT. This sequence encodes CASSISQGGYTEAFF. The chain uses TRBV19 and TRBJ1-1; weak D call: TRBD1 (5 bases). V was shortened by 2 bases and J by 3 bases, with 13 bases between the two germline ends. The CDR3 has 15 residues. CDR1 and CDR2 (germline): LNHDA, SQIVND (reference sequence). The whole variable domain, remainder taken from reference TRBV19 and TRBJ1-1, is DGGITQSPKYLFRKEGQNVTLSCEQNLNHDAMYWYRQDPGQGLRLIYYSQIVNDFQKGDIAEGYSVSREKKESFPLTVTSAQKNPTAFYLCASSISQGGYTEAFFGQGTRLTVV.

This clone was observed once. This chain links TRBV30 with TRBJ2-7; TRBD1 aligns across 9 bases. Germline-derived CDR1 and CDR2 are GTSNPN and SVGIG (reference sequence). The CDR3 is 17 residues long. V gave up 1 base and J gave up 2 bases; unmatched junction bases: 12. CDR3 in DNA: TGTGCCTGGAGTGGGGGAAGTGTAGGGACAGGGACCTACGAGCAGTACTTC. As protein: CAWSGGSVGTGTYEQYF.

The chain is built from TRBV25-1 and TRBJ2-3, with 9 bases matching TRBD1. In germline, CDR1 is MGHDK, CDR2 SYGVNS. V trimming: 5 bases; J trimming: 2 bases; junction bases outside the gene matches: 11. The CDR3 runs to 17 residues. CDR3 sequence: CASSHSPGTGTTDTQYF. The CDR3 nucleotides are TGTGCCAGCAGTCATTCCCCCGGGACAGGGACCACAGATACGCAGTATTTT. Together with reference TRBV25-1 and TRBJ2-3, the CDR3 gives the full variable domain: EADIYQTPRYLVIGTGKKITLECSQTMGHDKMYWYQQDPGMELHLIHYSYGVNSTEKGDLSSESTVSRIRTEHFPLTLESARPSHTSQYLCASSHSPGTGTTDTQYFGPGTRLTVL.

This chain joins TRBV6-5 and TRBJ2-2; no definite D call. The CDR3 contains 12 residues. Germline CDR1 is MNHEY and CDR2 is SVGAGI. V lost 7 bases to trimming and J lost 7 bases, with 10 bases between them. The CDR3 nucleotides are TGTGCCAGCAAGACCCAACTCGGGGAGCTGTTTTTT. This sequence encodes CASKTQLGELFF.

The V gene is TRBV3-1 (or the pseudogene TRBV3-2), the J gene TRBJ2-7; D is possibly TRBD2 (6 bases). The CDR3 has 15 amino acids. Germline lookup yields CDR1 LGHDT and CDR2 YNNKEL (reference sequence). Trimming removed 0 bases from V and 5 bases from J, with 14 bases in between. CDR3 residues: CASSQETSRQNEQYF. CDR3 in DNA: TGTGCCAGCAGCCAAGAGACTAGTAGGCAGAACGAGCAGTACTTC.

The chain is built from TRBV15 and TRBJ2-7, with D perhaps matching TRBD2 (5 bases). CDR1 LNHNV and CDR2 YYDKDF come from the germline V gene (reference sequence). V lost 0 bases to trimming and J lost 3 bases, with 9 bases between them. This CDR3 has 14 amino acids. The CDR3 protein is CATSRETGLYEQYF. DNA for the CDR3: TGTGCCACCAGCAGAGAAACCGGACTCTACGAGCAGTACTTC. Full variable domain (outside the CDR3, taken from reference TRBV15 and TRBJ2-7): DAMVIQNPRYQVTQFGKPVTLSCSQTLNHNVMYWYQQKSSQAPKLLFHYYDKDFNNEADTPDNFQSRRPNTSFCFLDIRSPGLGDTAMYLCATSRETGLYEQYFGPGTRLTVT.

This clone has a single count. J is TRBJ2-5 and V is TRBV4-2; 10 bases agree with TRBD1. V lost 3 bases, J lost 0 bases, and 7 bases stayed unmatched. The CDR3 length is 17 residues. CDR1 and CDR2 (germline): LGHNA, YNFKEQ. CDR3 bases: TGTGCCAGCAGCCACTCCCTGACAGGGGGCGACCAAGAGACCCAGTACTTC. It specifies CASSHSLTGGDQETQYF.

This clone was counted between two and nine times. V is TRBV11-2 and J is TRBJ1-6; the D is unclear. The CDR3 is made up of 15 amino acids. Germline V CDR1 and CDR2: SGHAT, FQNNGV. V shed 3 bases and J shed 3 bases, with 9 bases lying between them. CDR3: CASSLEGSYNSPLHF. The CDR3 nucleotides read TGTGCCAGCAGCTTGGAAGGCAGCTATAATTCACCCCTCCACTTT.

The CDR3 spells CASSQVSFALDGQYF. The CDR3 coding sequence is TGCGCCAGCAGCCAAGTTTCTTTTGCCCTGGACGGGCAGTACTTC. The rearrangement links TRBV4-1 to TRBJ2-7, with no clear D. Germline lookup yields CDR1 MGHRA and CDR2 YSYEKL. The CDR3 loop spans 15 amino acids. V was clipped by 1 base and J by 9 bases, with 19 bases between them.

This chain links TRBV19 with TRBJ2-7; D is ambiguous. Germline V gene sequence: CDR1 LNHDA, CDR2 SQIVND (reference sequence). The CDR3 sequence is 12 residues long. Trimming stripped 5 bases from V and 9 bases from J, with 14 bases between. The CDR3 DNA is TGTGCCAGTAGTCCCCCTTTATGTGGGCAGTACTTC. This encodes CASSPPLCGQYF.

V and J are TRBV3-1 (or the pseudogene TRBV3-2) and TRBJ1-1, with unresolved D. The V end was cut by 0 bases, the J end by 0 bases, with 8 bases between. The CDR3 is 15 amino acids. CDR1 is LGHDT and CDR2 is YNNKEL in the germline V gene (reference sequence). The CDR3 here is CASSQDRELNTEAFF. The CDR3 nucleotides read TGTGCCAGCAGCCAAGACCGGGAGTTGAACACTGAAGCTTTCTTT.

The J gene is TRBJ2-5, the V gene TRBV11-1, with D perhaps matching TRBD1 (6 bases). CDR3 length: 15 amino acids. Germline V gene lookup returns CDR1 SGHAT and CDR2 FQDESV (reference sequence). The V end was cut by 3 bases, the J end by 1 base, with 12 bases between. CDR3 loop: CASSFSTGLQETQYF. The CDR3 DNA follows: TGTGCCAGCAGCTTTAGTACAGGGCTCCAAGAGACCCAGTACTTC.

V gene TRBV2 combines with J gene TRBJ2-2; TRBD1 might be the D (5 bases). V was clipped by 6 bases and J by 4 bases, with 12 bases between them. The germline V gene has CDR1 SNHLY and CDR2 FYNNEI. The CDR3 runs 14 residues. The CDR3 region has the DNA TGTGCCAGCAGGGCCCAGGGTCTCACCGGGGAGCTGTTTTTT. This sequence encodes CASRAQGLTGELFF.